This is a list of T cell receptor beta chains from one sample in a study of shared clonotypes between healthy human individuals. Method: immunoSEQ multiplex PCR; TCRdb's copy keeps in-frame clones and lacks some. The profile shows 1,500,000 or so clones, approximately 98.5% of them singletons. Specimen: naive CD4+ T cells sorted from blood. Receptors originate from a man between 25 and 39 years old in good health. Each CDR3 is given with its conserved first and last residue.

cdr3_aa: CASSLAWRSNEKLFF
v_call: TRBV5-5

cdr3_aa: CASNPLAGDTDTQYF
v_call: TRBV5-6

cdr3_aa: CASSEAGVGNTIYF
v_call: TRBV6-1

cdr3_aa: CASSFASARGGRVGDTQYF
v_call: TRBV7-9

cdr3_aa: CASSQGVYQPQHF
v_call: TRBV6-1

cdr3_aa: CASSPLGSSGLLSTDTQYF
v_call: TRBV18

cdr3_aa: CASSLWGRDTEAFF
v_call: TRBV5-5

cdr3_aa: CASSLVLGGFF
v_call: TRBV5-8

cdr3_aa: CASSVSQGARDEKLFF
v_call: TRBV11-2

cdr3_aa: CASSSRGVSGNTIYF
v_call: TRBV7-2

cdr3_aa: CASSPLDGPETQYF
v_call: TRBV18

cdr3_aa: CASSLGLAATGELFF
v_call: TRBV11-3

cdr3_aa: CASSPPTSYEQYF
v_call: TRBV5-4

cdr3_aa: CATGQAYEQYF
v_call: TRBV15

cdr3_aa: CASSTGARVYSNQPQHF
v_call: TRBV7-8

cdr3_aa: CASRLRGDNQPQHF
v_call: TRBV19

cdr3_aa: CASSYPRGRGNTEAFF
v_call: TRBV6-6

cdr3_aa: CASSGDRANQPQHF
v_call: TRBV28

cdr3_aa: CASSPLSGTNPNYGYTF
v_call: TRBV18

cdr3_aa: CASSVAGPGTDTQYF
v_call: TRBV9

cdr3_aa: CASSIPLLAANTGELFF
v_call: TRBV19

cdr3_aa: CASSLALGTEAFF
v_call: TRBV5-1

cdr3_aa: CASSVRPEHNEQFF
v_call: TRBV9

cdr3_aa: CASSYSGYGEQYF
v_call: TRBV6-5

cdr3_aa: CASSPWRQGVFDGYTF
v_call: TRBV7-6

cdr3_aa: CASSFVYYEQYF
v_call: TRBV28

cdr3_aa: CASSVVSSTDTQYF
v_call: TRBV9

cdr3_aa: CASSPRAEGQLGYTF
v_call: TRBV9

cdr3_aa: CSPLSLTGSSYNEQFF
v_call: TRBV29-1

cdr3_aa: CSASDRGLFEAFF
v_call: TRBV29-1

cdr3_aa: CASSFLGTETQYF
v_call: TRBV27

cdr3_aa: CASSLPGATDTQYF
v_call: TRBV5-1

cdr3_aa: CASSEDRRGHQPQHF
v_call: TRBV10-1

cdr3_aa: CASSLSGQQPQHF
v_call: TRBV11-2

cdr3_aa: CAWGATGFSGETQYF
v_call: TRBV30

cdr3_aa: CASSPLGDEQFF
v_call: TRBV18

cdr3_aa: CASSKGLVVSDTQYF
v_call: TRBV7-8

cdr3_aa: CSGGVNRYNEQFF
v_call: TRBV29-1

cdr3_aa: CASQEVVDYGYTF
v_call: TRBV18

cdr3_aa: CASSPLARVGGYTF
v_call: TRBV18

cdr3_aa: CASSLPEGQGTEGYTF
v_call: TRBV19

cdr3_aa: CASSIRLAGGPGTGELFF
v_call: TRBV5-1

cdr3_aa: CASSVGGPSNQPQHF
v_call: TRBV6-1

cdr3_aa: CTSVETGGIDTQYF
v_call: TRBV1

cdr3_aa: CASSIDRESYEQYF
v_call: TRBV5-6

cdr3_aa: CASSERASGRASTGELFF
v_call: TRBV2

cdr3_aa: CASRRTGGQETQYF
v_call: TRBV6-6

cdr3_aa: CATSRVGRVSKFF
v_call: TRBV15

cdr3_aa: CASSVGYGSAYEQYF
v_call: TRBV9

cdr3_aa: CASSLPRTGAEQFF
v_call: TRBV5-1

cdr3_aa: CASTRDRVVNEQFF
v_call: TRBV7-2

cdr3_aa: CASGQLAGGPHEQYF
v_call: TRBV2

cdr3_aa: CASAQTYEQYF
v_call: TRBV2

cdr3_aa: CASSVRGSEVADTQYF
v_call: TRBV9

cdr3_aa: CASSDRVGETQYF
v_call: TRBV6-1

cdr3_aa: CASSPAAGTGGNQPQHF
v_call: TRBV7-9

cdr3_aa: CASSVGSRSDTGELFF
v_call: TRBV9

cdr3_aa: CASSLGGRETQYF
v_call: TRBV11-3

cdr3_aa: CASSLGDRQGYTEAFF
v_call: TRBV7-9

cdr3_aa: CASSLDRSSYGYTF
v_call: TRBV28